One sample yielded the 10 T cell receptor beta chains listed below, sequenced in a study of beta chain features in type 1 diabetes. Every isolated RNA sample was fully reverse transcribed, so sequencing captured expressed TCRB transcripts. Method: immunoSEQ multiplex PCR; TCRdb's copy keeps in-frame clones and lacks some. The sample holds some 240,000 clones, roughly 17% seen once. These receptors' antigens are unknown. Whole-study findings and limits: Moderately but significantly shorter TCRB CDR3s were found in Type 1 diabetes patients in all four CD4+ subsets.

The sequenced sample was naive CD4+ T cells from blood. The receptors shown here come from a man aged 25-40 years with type 1 diabetes.

This sequence joins TRBV14 and TRBJ2-7, with D unclear. The CDR3 totals 14 residues. The germline V gene encodes CDR1 SGHDN and CDR2 FVKESK. V lost 2 bases and J lost 6, with 14 bases in between. In DNA, the CDR3 is TGTGCCAGCAGCCAAATAACTAAAAAGGGCGAGCAGTACTTC. Amino acid sequence: CASSQITKKGEQYF.

This clone was detected a few times. The rearrangement uses TRBV19 and TRBJ2-3, with D perhaps TRBD2 (6 bases). This CDR3 contains 14 residues. With 5 bases removed from V and 2 bases from J, the gap between germline ends came to 11 bases. The germline V gene has CDR1 LNHDA and CDR2 SQIVND (reference sequence). CDR3 in amino acids: CASSAGRLTDTQYF. CDR3 DNA sequence: TGTGCCAGTAGTGCGGGAAGACTCACAGATACGCAGTATTTT.

This clone has only a few counts. CDR3 sequence: CASSRTPTGQDGYTF. CDR3 nucleotides: TGTGCCAGCAGCCGAACACCGACAGGGCAGGATGGCTACACCTTC. The chain carries TRBV27 and TRBJ1-2; 7 bases map to TRBD1. CDR3 length: 15 amino acids. Trimming took 6 bases from V and 6 from J; bases not matched to a gene: 13. The germline CDR1 and CDR2 sequences are MNHEY and SMNVEV (reference sequence).

The chain employs TRBV5-4 and TRBJ1-1, with 9 bases that match TRBD1. Looked up from germline, CDR1 is SGHNT and CDR2 is YYREEE (reference sequence). This CDR3 is built from 15 residues. The junction had 5 bases not matched to a gene; V was cut back by 3 bases and J by 2 bases. The CDR3 DNA follows: TGTGCCAGCAGCTCTCCGGGACAGGGAAACACTGAAGCTTTCTTT. Its protein product is CASSSPGQGNTEAFF.

The chain has TRBV29-1 and TRBJ1-5; the D gene is possibly TRBD1 (6 bases). V dropped 4 bases and J dropped 0 bases, with 16 bases sitting between them. The germline V gene encodes CDR1 SQVTM and CDR2 ANQGSEA. The CDR3 runs to 16 residues. The CDR3 bases are TGCAGCGTTGGCTTGGGGGCAGGTCCTAGCAATCAGCCCCAGCATTTT. Its translation: CSVGLGAGPSNQPQHF. Based on the CDR3 plus reference TRBV29-1 and TRBJ1-5, the full variable domain is SAVISQKPSRDICQRGTSLTIQCQVDSQVTMMFWYRQQPGQSLTLIATANQGSEATYESGFVIDKFPISRPNLTFSTLTVSNMSPEDSSIYLCSVGLGAGPSNQPQHFGDGTRLSIL.

This clone was detected a few times. The chain joins TRBV29-1 to TRBJ2-1; D not resolved. Germline V CDR1 and CDR2: SQVTM, ANQGSEA. The CDR3 consists of 13 residues. V was trimmed by 2 bases and J by 9 bases, leaving 14 bases between them. The CDR3 reads CSVERPDNSEQFF. As DNA, the CDR3 is TGCAGCGTTGAACGGCCAGACAATAGTGAGCAGTTCTTC.

The chain is built from TRBV25-1 and TRBJ2-2; D may be TRBD1 (5 bases). The CDR3 is 14 residues long. CDR1 MGHDK and CDR2 SYGVNS come from the germline V gene. The V gene lost 5 bases and the J gene lost 4 bases, with 11 bases spanning the gap. In DNA form, the CDR3 reads TGTGCCAGCAGTCCGGCAGGGCCCACCGGGGAGCTGTTTTTT. This sequence encodes CASSPAGPTGELFF.

This clone has more than one count but fewer than ten. This chain joins TRBV18 and TRBJ1-1, with D unresolved. The ends were cut back, 0 bases at V and 6 bases at J, with 14 bases in the middle. This CDR3 has 15 amino acids. Germline CDR1 KGHSH, CDR2 LQKENI. The CDR3 loop is CASSPPDGRSSEAFF. For the CDR3, the DNA is TGTGCCAGCTCACCACCCGACGGACGTAGCTCTGAAGCTTTCTTT.

This clone has just a few counts. This chain uses TRBV7-9 with TRBJ2-1; TRBD1 matches 7 bases. From germline, CDR1 is SEHNR and CDR2 FQNEAQ (reference sequence). CDR3 length: 15 amino acids. J gave up 8 bases and V 4 bases, and 11 bases lay outside the gene matches. CDR3: CASSWGGQAFDEQFF. CDR3 DNA: TGTGCCAGCAGCTGGGGCGGACAGGCGTTCGATGAGCAGTTCTTC.

The J gene is TRBJ1-1, the V gene TRBV14, with 9 bases identical to TRBD1. The germline CDR1 and CDR2 sequences are SGHDN and FVKESK. The CDR3 contains 13 residues. V shed 4 bases, J shed 6 bases, and the junction held 3 bases outside the gene matches. DNA for the CDR3: TGTGCCAGCAGCCCGTGGACAGGGGCTGAAGCTTTCTTT. Its translation is CASSPWTGAEAFF.